A single sample is the source of the 25 T cell receptor beta chains below, sequenced in a study of shared clonotypes between healthy human individuals. Naive CD8 isolation took CD45RO-negative cells positively selected for CCR7 and excluded terminally differentiated effector memory CD45RA+ cells. This table comes from immunoSEQ multiplex PCR, and its TCRdb copy is limited to in-frame clones, with some not included. The repertoire holds more than 2 million clones, with roughly 93% as singletons. The specimen sequenced was naive CD8+ T cells from PBMCs. The receptor source for this set is a man aged 18 to 30 in good health. Some clones in this sample may be carry-over from other donors' samples.

V usage is TRBV2 and J usage is TRBJ2-3; D ambiguous. Germline values: CDR1 SNHLY, CDR2 FYNNEI. The CDR3 contains 15 residues. V shed 1 base and J shed 5 bases, with 13 bases lying between them. CDR3 sequence reads: CASSEVYREQDTQYF. For the CDR3, the DNA is TGTGCCAGCAGTGAAGTATATAGGGAACAAGATACGCAGTATTTT.

The chain couples TRBV7-9 to TRBJ2-2; TRBD2 might be the D (5 bases). The germline CDR1 and CDR2 sequences are SEHNR and FQNEAQ (reference sequence). This CDR3 region has 17 residues. The ends were cut back, 3 bases at V and 2 bases at J, with 16 bases in the middle. CDR3 region: CASSFIPREFNTGELFF. The CDR3 DNA sequence: TGTGCCAGCAGCTTTATCCCGAGGGAGTTTAACACCGGGGAGCTGTTTTTT.

This clone was observed once. The chain has TRBV27 and TRBJ2-2, with 7 bases matching TRBD2. With V trimmed by 5 bases and J by 3 bases, 6 bases remained unmatched. The CDR3 is made up of 15 amino acids. CDR1 MNHEY and CDR2 SMNVEV come from the germline V gene (reference sequence). The CDR3 sequence: CASSLLRGDTGELFF. The CDR3 region has the DNA TGTGCCAGCAGTCTACTCCGGGGGGACACCGGGGAGCTGTTTTTT.

CDR3 DNA sequence: TGCGCCAGCAGTGGTCCCCCGGGACGGAATGAGCAGTTCTTC. It encodes CASSGPPGRNEQFF. The rearrangement links TRBV10-1 to TRBJ2-1, with D possibly being TRBD1 or TRBD2 (5 bases each). Trimming shortened V by 4 bases and J by 7 bases, and 14 bases separated the two germline ends. This CDR3 comprises 14 residues. CDR1 and CDR2 (germline): WNHNN, SYGVQD (reference sequence).

About this clone: At the DNA level, this CDR3 is encoded by other sequences in the same sample as well. V gene TRBV5-1 combines with J gene TRBJ2-7, with TRBD2 as a possible D gene (5 bases). The CDR3 loop spans 12 amino acids. Trimming removed 3 bases at V and 3 bases at J, with 7 bases between. Germline-derived CDR1 and CDR2 are SGHRS and YFSETQ. The CDR3: CASSSAGYEQYF. The CDR3 region has the DNA TGCGCCAGCAGCTCGGCGGGCTACGAGCAGTACTTC.

The V call is TRBV11-1, the J call TRBJ2-7, with 7 bases that match TRBD1. Germline-derived CDR1 and CDR2 are SGHAT and FQDESV (reference sequence). The length of the CDR3 is 14 residues. V was clipped by 3 bases and J by 0 bases; unmatched bases: 2. CDR3 sequence: CASSLGQFSYEQYF. The CDR3 region has the DNA TGTGCCAGCAGCTTGGGACAGTTCTCCTACGAGCAGTACTTC.

V gene TRBV25-1 combines with J gene TRBJ2-6; no firm D call. The CDR3 contains 18 residues. Germline CDR1 reads MGHDK; CDR2 reads SYGVNS. Trimming removed 4 bases at V and 0 bases at J, with 16 bases between. The chain's CDR3 is CASSVFLSLGSGANVLTF. In DNA form, the CDR3 reads TGTGCCAGCAGTGTATTCTTATCGTTGGGCTCTGGGGCCAACGTCCTGACTTTC.

This clone has just a few counts. The rearrangement uses TRBV12-5 and TRBJ1-5; 7 bases line up with TRBD1. The CDR3 covers 14 residues. Germline V gene lookup returns CDR1 LGHNT and CDR2 FRNRAP. The junction had 6 bases not matched to a gene; V was cut back by 7 bases and J by 3 bases. The CDR3, as DNA: TGTGCTAGTGCCCTCGGACAGGACAATCAGCCCCAGCATTTT. This sequence encodes CASALGQDNQPQHF.

The chain recombines TRBV30 with TRBJ2-2; either TRBD1 or TRBD2 may fit D (5 bases each). This CDR3 is 14 amino acids long. Germline CDR1 GTSNPN, CDR2 SVGIG (reference sequence). Trimming shortened V by 7 bases and J by 3 bases, and 15 bases separated the two germline ends. CDR3 sequence reads: CASLEGRYTGELFF. Written as DNA, the CDR3 is TGTGCCTCCCTCGAGGGGCGATACACCGGGGAGCTGTTTTTT.

The rearrangement joins TRBV7-8 to TRBJ2-5; 10 nucleotides align to TRBD1. From germline, CDR1 is SGHVS and CDR2 FQNEAQ. After removal of 5 bases from V and 3 bases from J, the junction contained 3 bases not matched to a gene. This CDR3 has 14 amino acids. CDR3 sequence (DNA): TGTGCCAGCAGCCCCGGGACAGGGGAAGAGACCCAGTACTTC. This codes for CASSPGTGEETQYF.

The rearrangement uses TRBV5-4 and TRBJ2-7; 12 bases agree with TRBD1. V dropped 3 bases and J dropped 6; count of bases not matched to a gene: 4. Germline V CDR1 and CDR2: SGHNT, YYREEE (reference sequence). The CDR3 has 14 residues. The CDR3 region has the DNA TGTGCCAGCAGCTCTTTGGGACAGGGGGCCGAGCAGTACTTC. It encodes CASSSLGQGAEQYF.

Concerning this clone itself: At one of its ends the junction is not consistent with the germline gene, which may arise from a read error. This chain joins TRBV7-3 and TRBJ1-2; 9 nucleotides match TRBD1. The CDR3 spans 17 residues. The germline gives CDR1 SGHTA, CDR2 FQGTGA. The CDR3 here is CASSLDGAQGAKYGYTF. For the CDR3, the DNA is TGTGCCAGCAGCTTAGATGGGGCACAGGGGGCTAAGTATGGCTACACCTTC.

The genes are TRBV7-8 and TRBJ2-7; the match to TRBD1 covers 7 bases. This CDR3 is 14 amino acids long. Trimming removed 4 bases from V and 6 bases from J; junction bases left unmatched: 9. In germline, CDR1 is SGHVS, CDR2 FQNEAQ. In DNA, the CDR3 is TGTGCCAGCAGCTCCCACAGGGGCCTAGGCGAGCAGTACTTC. As protein: CASSSHRGLGEQYF.

Of note for this clone: Other DNA variants within this sample encode the same CDR3. The CDR3 loop reads CASSQTSGRARTDTQYF. CDR3 bases: TGCGCCAGCAGCCAGACTAGCGGGAGGGCCCGGACAGATACGCAGTATTTT. The genes are TRBV4-1 and TRBJ2-3; the match to TRBD2 covers 14 bases. CDR1 is MGHRA and CDR2 is YSYEKL in the germline V gene. V was clipped by 3 bases and J by 3 bases; unmatched bases: 5. The CDR3 consists of 17 residues.

Turning to this clone: The same CDR3 can be traced to other DNA sequences in this sample. The chain recombines TRBV5-6 with TRBJ2-7; 10 bases match TRBD1. V gave up 3 bases and J gave up 4 bases; unmatched junction bases: 4. The CDR3 runs to 14 residues. Germline CDR1 SGHDT, CDR2 YYEEEE. Here the CDR3 DNA reads TGTGCCAGCAGCTATGGGACAGGGGTGTACGAGCAGTACTTC. Its protein is CASSYGTGVYEQYF. Combining the CDR3 with reference TRBV5-6 and TRBJ2-7 gives the whole variable domain DAGVTQSPTHLIKTRGQQVTLRCSPKSGHDTVSWYQQALGQGPQFIFQYYEEEERQRGNFPDRFSGHQFPNYSSELNVNALLLGDSALYLCASSYGTGVYEQYFGPGTRLTVT.

The chain uses TRBV7-9 and TRBJ2-7; D unresolved. Trimming left V 4 bases short and J 3 bases short, with 10 bases between. The CDR3 extends over 13 amino acids. Germline CDR1 SEHNR, CDR2 FQNEAQ (reference sequence). The chain's CDR3 is CASSSRRDYEQYF. Here the CDR3 DNA reads TGTGCCAGCAGCTCGAGGCGAGACTACGAGCAGTACTTC.

The chain links TRBV10-3 to TRBJ2-3; D gene ambiguous. V lost 3 bases and J lost 3, with 7 bases in between. CDR1 ENHRY and CDR2 SYGVKD come from the germline V gene. The CDR3 is 13 amino acids. The CDR3 sequence is CAISDVRTDTQYF. The CDR3 region has the DNA TGTGCCATCAGTGATGTTCGTACAGATACGCAGTATTTT.

The chain is built from TRBV27 and TRBJ2-1, with TRBD2 identical over 7 bases. The CDR3 extends over 19 amino acids. From germline, CDR1 is MNHEY and CDR2 SMNVEV (reference sequence). Trimming cost V 5 bases and J 0 bases; bases outside gene matches: 16. The CDR3 spells CASSTTPGLPIGSYNEQFF. The CDR3 nucleotides read TGTGCCAGCAGTACTACTCCGGGACTACCCATAGGCTCCTACAATGAGCAGTTCTTC.

This sequence joins TRBV5-1 and TRBJ1-3; D unclear. The CDR3 sequence is 19 residues long. V was shortened by 1 base and J by 2 bases, with 22 bases between the two germline ends. The germline V gene has CDR1 SGHRS and CDR2 YFSETQ. CDR3: CASSLFDPGGEGTGNTIYF. CDR3 nucleotides: TGCGCCAGCAGCTTGTTTGACCCGGGCGGGGAAGGGACTGGAAACACCATATATTTT.

For the CDR3, the DNA is TGTGCCAGCAGCCCCAGTAGGGCGGGGATTTACAATGAGCAGTTCTTC. Protein: CASSPSRAGIYNEQFF. The rearrangement joins TRBV9 to TRBJ2-1; weak D call: TRBD2 (6 bases). The CDR3 has 16 amino acids. Germline assignment: CDR1 SGDLS and CDR2 YYNGEE. V was trimmed by 4 bases and J by 4 bases, leaving 18 bases between them.

V and J are TRBV19 and TRBJ1-4, with D unclear. V was shortened by 5 bases and J by 4 bases, with 17 bases between the two germline ends. This CDR3 spans 16 amino acids. Germline CDR1 reads LNHDA; CDR2 reads SQIVND (reference sequence). Here the CDR3 reads CASSSRLSELNEKLFF. The CDR3 coding sequence is TGTGCCAGTAGTTCCAGATTGTCCGAACTTAATGAAAAACTGTTTTTT. Based on the CDR3 plus reference TRBV19 and TRBJ1-4, the full variable domain is DGGITQSPKYLFRKEGQNVTLSCEQNLNHDAMYWYRQDPGQGLRLIYYSQIVNDFQKGDIAEGYSVSREKKESFPLTVTSAQKNPTAFYLCASSSRLSELNEKLFFGSGTQLSVL.

This clone was seen only once. The gene calls are TRBV5-5 and TRBJ1-2; no clear D gene. The germline V and J ends were trimmed by 0 bases and 5 bases, with 11 bases remaining between them. The CDR3 consists of 14 residues. CDR1 and CDR2 (germline): SGHKS, YYEKEE (reference sequence). Here the CDR3 reads CASSLGFGSYGYTF. The CDR3 region has the DNA TGTGCCAGCAGCTTGGGATTCGGATCATATGGCTACACCTTC.

The chain couples TRBV10-1 to TRBJ2-7; TRBD2 is a possible D gene (6 bases). The germline V gene has CDR1 WNHNN and CDR2 SYGVQD (reference sequence). V dropped 0 bases and J dropped 5 bases, with 20 bases sitting between them. The CDR3 runs to 17 residues. The CDR3 is CASSESFSSATKHEQYF. In DNA form, the CDR3 reads TGCGCCAGCAGTGAGTCTTTTTCTAGCGCTACCAAACACGAGCAGTACTTC.

The chain has TRBV9 and TRBJ2-2; TRBD2 agrees at 12 bases. Losses at the gene ends were 0 bases for V and 2 bases for J; bases not matched to a gene: 2. In germline, CDR1 is SGDLS, CDR2 YYNGEE. The CDR3 extends over 17 amino acids. The CDR3 nucleotides are TGTGCCAGCAGCGTAGCTAGCGGGAGGGGTAACACCGGGGAGCTGTTTTTT. Protein: CASSVASGRGNTGELFF.

V gene TRBV11-2 combines with J gene TRBJ1-4; D unresolved. V was shortened by 2 bases and J by 0 bases, with 10 bases between the two germline ends. Looked up from germline, CDR1 is SGHAT and CDR2 is FQNNGV. The CDR3 covers 16 residues. In nucleotides, the CDR3 is TGTGCCAGCAGCTTATGGTCTCAGGCAACTAATGAAAAACTGTTTTTT. Encoded protein: CASSLWSQATNEKLFF. The variable domain in full, completed from reference TRBV11-2 and TRBJ1-4, reads EAGVAQSPRYKIIEKRQSVAFWCNPISGHATLYWYQQILGQGPKLLIQFQNNGVVDDSQLPKDRFSAERLKGVDSTLKIQPAKLEDSAVYLCASSLWSQATNEKLFFGSGTQLSVL.